This TCR beta chain was sequenced during a study of CD8+ T cells in alopecia areata (dated by TCRdb to between 2018 and 2020). For context, the study as a whole: High-throughput TCRbeta sequencing was used to examine T cell clonal expansion in alopecia areata in both the C3H/HeJ mouse model and human patients. RNA came from the PAXgene miRNA kit for fixed scalp, the miRNeasy kit for PBMCs, and the RNeasy kit for mouse skin. Scalp clonality was compared among normal scalp (n=4), patchy alopecia areata scalp (n=8), and alopecia totalis/universalis scalp (n=8). immunoSEQ multiplex PCR using 35 Vbeta forward primers and 13 Jbeta reverse primers was used to amplify TCRbeta CDR3 regions. On the human side, TCRbeta sequencing was run on scalp tissue and on sorted CD4+ and CD8+ peripheral blood T cells from healthy controls and from alopecia areata patients with either patchy or totalis/universalis disease. General conclusions and limits of the study: Shared TCR sequences between patients were less evident than in mice, which may be partly attributable to HLA diversity in the patient population. Compared with normal scalp, lesional scalp, particularly in alopecia totalis/universalis, had higher clonality and more expanded CD8+ clones, which suggests antigenic drive. Unlike mouse skin, which is dominated by gammadelta T cells, normal human skin has resident alphabeta T cells that are also sequenced, and this complicates analysis of the scalp TCR repertoire.

This clone was observed a few times. The specificity of this receptor is unknown. One base away there is no much larger clone; base qualities are not given. CDR1 and CDR2 (DFQATT, SNEGSKA) derive from the germline V gene (reference sequence). The CDR3 sequence holds 11 residues, the cysteine and phenylalanine included. The CDR3 DNA has 33 bases and is translated from base 1. Trimming leaves V shorter by 8 bases and J shorter by 8 bases, with the junction holding 4 bases beyond the gene matches. PBMCs were separated by density centrifugation and stained for CD3, CD4 and CD8, after which CD4+ and CD8+ T cells were sorted on a FACSAria. Scalp biopsies and blood samples were obtained from unaffected controls. To prepare the library, the immunoSEQ multiplex PCR assay was applied. RNA was extracted from all samples and reverse transcribed into cDNA, which served as template for TCR sequencing. SuperScript III was used to make first-strand cDNA, primed with a 2:1 mix of oligo-dT and random hexamers. Amplification bias was assessed with a synthetic immune receptor repertoire, and residual bias was removed computationally. The paper's processing steps were these. After raw reads were preprocessed to remove errors, the CDR3 was defined following IMGT conventions as running from the conserved cysteine to phenylalanine. Clonality was calculated as 1 minus Shannon entropy normalized by log2 of the number of productive unique TCRs. CD4 or CD8 identity of scalp clones was inferred by cross-referencing scalp TCRbeta sequences with sorted blood CD4 and CD8 repertoires. TCRdb retrieved this table from immuneACCESS and kept in-frame rearrangements only. Not all clones are present; in checked studies, unresolved V genes account for under half, and no reason is known for the remainder. Clone size and V and J calls were adopted from that table, with D and trimming inferred from the DNA. The sample has around 150,000 clones on record, about 60% of them singletons. Less than 5% of the sample is taken by the ten largest.

Source material: CD4+ T cells sorted from blood. Rearrangement joined TRBV20-1 to TRBJ2-7; 12 bases in the middle match TRBD2. The sequence was obtained from a human donor in good health. The sequence in DNA is TGCAGTTTTCTAGCGGGAGGGAAGCAGTACTTC. This sequence encodes CSFLAGGKQYF.